The 10 T cell receptor beta chains given below trace back to one sample, sequenced in a study of identical twins. TCRdb reprocessed the 5' RACE reads with MiXCR, giving one entry per CDR3 protein. The sample lists about 200,000 distinct CDR3 sequences, around 6.9% occurring once. The same sample was also used in a study of yellow fever vaccine responses in identical twins.

Input material: memory (CD45RO+) T cells sorted from blood. These receptors all stem from a woman between 18 and 29 years old in good health.

This clonotype was detected only a few times. The gene calls are TRBV2 and TRBJ2-1, with D possibly matching TRBD1 (6 bases). CDR3 length equals 15 residues. From germline, CDR1 is SNHLY and CDR2 FYNNEI. Trimming took 4 bases from V and 6 from J, leaving 16 bases between them. The CDR3: CASSVSRGSINEQFF. CDR3 nucleotide sequence: TGTGCCAGCAGTGTCTCCAGGGGATCGATCAATGAGCAGTTCTTC.

The chain joins TRBV20-1 to TRBJ2-5, with D possibly matching TRBD2 (7 bases). The CDR3 has 14 amino acids. V was pared by 2 bases and J by 6 bases, with 16 bases between. Germline-derived CDR1 and CDR2 are DFQATT and SNEGSKA (reference sequence). CDR3 coding DNA: TGCAGTGCTAGACCCCGGGGGGCCGGGCAGACCCAGTACTTC. Its translation: CSARPRGAGQTQYF.

V usage is TRBV9 and J usage is TRBJ1-1, with D uncertain. Per the germline V gene, CDR1 is SGDLS and CDR2 is YYNGEE. There are 14 residues in the CDR3. Between the trimmed V and J ends, which lost 4 bases and 7 bases, there was a span of 17 bases. In DNA, the CDR3 is TGTGCCAGCAGCTTGGCGGCCGAGGTCGGTGAAGCTTTCTTT. Translating gives CASSLAAEVGEAFF. The whole variable domain, remainder taken from reference TRBV9 and TRBJ1-1, is DSGVTQTPKHLITATGQRVTLRCSPRSGDLSVYWYQQSLDQGLQFLIQYYNGEERAKGNILERFSAQQFPDLHSELNLSSLELGDSALYFCASSLAAEVGEAFFGQGTRLTVV.

V and J are TRBV7-2 and TRBJ2-1; a weak D match, TRBD2 (6 bases). Germline V gene lookup returns CDR1 SGHTA and CDR2 FQGNSA. The CDR3 is made up of 13 amino acids. Trimming stripped 6 bases from V and 4 bases from J, with 10 bases between. The CDR3: CASRQTSYNEQFF. The CDR3 DNA is TGTGCCAGCAGGCAGACTAGTTACAATGAGCAGTTCTTC. The full variable domain, its missing parts supplied by reference TRBV7-2 and TRBJ2-1, is GAGVSQSPSNKVTEKGKDVELRCDPISGHTALYWYRQSLGQGLEFLIYFQGNSAPDKSGLPSDRFSAERTGGSVSTLTIQRTQQEDSAVYLCASRQTSYNEQFFGPGTRLTVL.

This clonotype was recorded a few times. The chain employs TRBV6-1 and TRBJ2-7; either TRBD1 or TRBD2 may supply D (5 bases each). V was pared by 7 bases and J by 2 bases, with 12 bases between. CDR1 and CDR2 (germline): MNHNS, SASEGT. CDR3 size: 13 residues. CDR3 nucleotides: TGTGCCAGCAAGAGGGCAGGGACCTACGAGCAGTACTTC. As protein: CASKRAGTYEQYF.

The rearrangement uses TRBV12-3 or TRBV12-4 and TRBJ1-3; D call uncertain. Trimming took off 1 base at V and 2 bases at J, with 9 bases between the two ends. CDR3 length equals 15 residues. The CDR3 region is CASSLGRSTGNTIYF. CDR3 coding DNA: TGTGCCAGCAGTTTAGGTCGCAGCACTGGAAACACCATATATTTT.

This clonotype was seen a few times. This chain joins TRBV6-5 and TRBJ2-1; the match to TRBD2 covers 8 bases. Trimming cost V 0 bases and J 9 bases; bases outside gene matches: 10. CDR3 length equals 16 residues. Germline V lookup: CDR1 MNHEY, CDR2 SVGAGI. The CDR3 reads CASSYSSPREAGEQFF. In DNA form, the CDR3 reads TGTGCCAGCAGTTACTCGAGTCCGCGGGAGGCAGGTGAGCAGTTCTTC.

This clonotype occurred a few times. J is TRBJ2-5 and V is TRBV6-1; TRBD2 is a possible D gene (6 bases). The CDR3 contains 13 residues. CDR1 and CDR2 (germline): MNHNS, SASEGT. With 6 bases removed from V and 5 bases from J, the gap between germline ends came to 13 bases. The CDR3 bases are TGTGCCAGCAGGCCGACTAGTACGGAGACCCAGTACTTC. Translation gives CASRPTSTETQYF.

This clonotype came up a few times. The chain recombines TRBV20-1 with TRBJ2-3, with TRBD1 matching over 7 bases. The germline V gene encodes CDR1 DFQATT and CDR2 SNEGSKA (reference sequence). After removal of 0 bases from V and 6 bases from J, the junction contained 3 bases not matched to a gene. CDR3 length equals 13 residues. CDR3 coding DNA: TGCAGTGCTAGAGAGGACAGGAGGGATACGCAGTATTTT. Residues: CSAREDRRDTQYF.

This clonotype has a handful of counts. The rearrangement links TRBV6-1 to TRBJ1-5; the D is unclear. The V and J ends lost 7 bases and 0 bases respectively, with 25 bases between them. This CDR3 contains 19 residues. CDR1 and CDR2 from the germline V gene are MNHNS and SASEGT. Here the CDR3 DNA reads TGTGCCAGCACTCCTTGGATCTCGAGGAGCCTGTCTAGCAATCAGCCCCAGCATTTT. It specifies CASTPWISRSLSSNQPQHF.